This passage covers 6 T cell receptor beta chains from one sample sequenced in a study of breast tumors, draining lymph nodes, adjacent tissues. TCRdb fed the multiplex PCR reads into MiXCR, producing one record per CDR3 protein. Of 150,000 to 200,000 distinct CDR3 sequences in the sample, about 30% were seen once. The lymph nodes were axillary draining lymph nodes from breast cancer patients. Material for sequencing was axillary lymph node tissue. Receptors were obtained from a female donor with breast cancer. Some clones in this sample may be carry-over from other donors' samples.

This clonotype was detected ten times or more. The gene calls are TRBV7-8 and TRBJ2-7; no clear D. V shed 8 bases and J shed 0 bases, with 14 bases lying between them. Per the germline V gene, CDR1 is SGHVS and CDR2 is FQNEAQ. CDR3 length: 14 residues. CDR3 sequence reads: CASRRHPSSYEQYF. In DNA, the CDR3 is TGTGCCAGCCGTCGACACCCGAGCTCCTACGAGCAGTACTTC.

Comments on this clonotype: This clone may be a read error of a much larger clone one base away. The chain recombines TRBV7-2 with TRBJ1-2; unclear D gene. The CDR3 spans 15 residues. CDR1 and CDR2 from the germline V gene are SGHTA and FQGNSA. CDR3 protein: CASSLAWTAGYGYPF. In DNA form, the CDR3 reads TGTGCCAGCAGCTTAGCCTGGACGGCTGGGTATGGCTACCCCTTC.

The chain has TRBV15 and TRBJ2-3; 9 bases line up with TRBD2. The CDR3 consists of 13 residues. CDR1 is LNHNV, CDR2 YYDKDF, per germline (reference sequence). V trimming: 6 bases; J trimming: 9 bases; junction bases outside the gene matches: 7. The CDR3 bases are TGTGCCACCAGAGCGGGGGGAGCAAGCACGCAGTATTTT. It codes for CATRAGGASTQYF. Looking up the rest from reference TRBV15 and TRBJ2-3 gives the full variable domain: DAMVIQNPRYQVTQFGKPVTLSCSQTLNHNVMYWYQQKSSQAPKLLFHYYDKDFNNEADTPDNFQSRRPNTSFCFLDIRSPGLGDTAMYLCATRAGGASTQYFGPGTRLTVL.

To note about this clonotype: It is unclear where the CDR3 begins or ends on the DNA, so no DNA is shown, and the CDR3 is as TCRdb lists it. V usage is TRBV7-9 and J usage is TRBJ1-2; the D call in the table, TRBD1, was not verified against the DNA. The CDR3 region is 23 residues in length, termini included. CDR1 and CDR2 (germline): SEHNR, FQNEAQ (reference sequence). The CDR3 sequence is CASSFAFSGNTEAFFGQSYGYTF.

Many counts were recorded for this clonotype. The chain has TRBV12-5 and TRBJ2-3; TRBD2 matches at 9 bases. The CDR3 sequence is 17 residues long. J was trimmed by 0 bases and V by 5 bases; bases with no gene match: 9. Germline values: CDR1 LGHNT, CDR2 FRNRAP. The CDR3 loop is CASGPLAGSPSTDTQYF. The CDR3 DNA reads as TGTGCTAGTGGTCCCCTAGCGGGATCCCCTAGCACAGATACGCAGTATTTT. Supplemented by reference TRBV12-5 and TRBJ2-3, the full variable domain reads DARVTQTPRHKVTEMGQEVTMRCQPILGHNTVFWYRQTMMQGLELLAYFRNRAPLDDSGMPKDRFSAEMPDATLATLKIQPSEPRDSAVYFCASGPLAGSPSTDTQYFGPGTRLTVL.

This clonotype has a count of ten or more. The chain combines TRBV5-1 with TRBJ2-7, with TRBD1 matching 12 bases. The CDR3 covers 17 residues. V was pared by 5 bases and J by 3 bases, with 12 bases of the junction left unmatched. The germline V gene has CDR1 SGHRS and CDR2 YFSETQ. CDR3 nucleotide sequence: TGCGCCAGCAGTCCGGGACAGGGGGCAGCTACCATCTACGAGCAGTACTTC. It yields the protein CASSPGQGAATIYEQYF.